Presented here are 27 T cell receptor beta chains from one specimen sequenced in a study of cytomegalovirus exposure and HLA in healthy donors. This PCR relied on a set of 60 Vbeta primers and 13 Jbeta primers. Here immunoSEQ multiplex PCR was the method, and the copy in TCRdb shows in-frame clones only, minus some. This table has approximately 100,000 clones, roughly two thirds appearing once. The sequencing input was PBMCs. The receptors here all came from a man aged 50-60 years in good health and CMV-seronegative.

The chain recombines TRBV28 with TRBJ2-3, with 7 nucleotides matching TRBD1. The germline gives CDR1 MDHEN, CDR2 SYDVKM. V shed 6 bases and J 4 bases; nucleotides not matched to a gene: 13. CDR3 length: 16 residues. The CDR3 DNA reads as TGTGCCAGCAGACCCCATCAAGGGGGCTGGCCAGATACGCAGTATTTT. The encoded protein is CASRPHQGGWPDTQYF.

The chain couples TRBV10-2 to TRBJ1-1, with D tentatively TRBD1 (6 bases). The CDR3 covers 16 residues. Trimming removed 0 bases from V and 1 base from J, with 12 bases in between. Germline V lookup: CDR1 WSHSY, CDR2 SAAADI. CDR3 DNA sequence: TGCGCCAGCAGTGAGTCTAAAGGACAGAAGAACACTGAAGCTTTCTTT. Amino acid sequence: CASSESKGQKNTEAFF.

This clone has more than one count but fewer than ten. The chain combines TRBV7-2 with TRBJ1-2; 11 bases are a match to TRBD1. Looked up from germline, CDR1 is SGHTA and CDR2 is FQGNSA. The V segment lost 5 bases and the J segment 5 bases; nucleotides outside the gene matches: 7. The CDR3 consists of 15 residues. DNA of the CDR3: TGTGCCAGCAGCCCTCCGGGACAGGGGGAGTATGGCTACACCTTC. Encoded protein: CASSPPGQGEYGYTF. Filled out from reference TRBV7-2 and TRBJ1-2, the complete variable domain reads GAGVSQSPSNKVTEKGKDVELRCDPISGHTALYWYRQSLGQGLEFLIYFQGNSAPDKSGLPSDRFSAERTGGSVSTLTIQRTQQEDSAVYLCASSPPGQGEYGYTFGSGTRLTVV.

The chain uses TRBV7-3 and TRBJ2-1; D remains ambiguous. CDR1 and CDR2 from the germline V gene are SGHTA and FQGTGA. Trimming stripped 1 base from V and 3 bases from J, with 4 bases between. The CDR3 has 13 residues. CDR3 DNA: TGTGCCAGCAGCTTAATCAGCTACAATGAGCAGTTCTTC. Protein sequence: CASSLISYNEQFF. The full variable domain, its missing parts supplied by reference TRBV7-3 and TRBJ2-1, is GAGVSQTPSNKVTEKGKYVELRCDPISGHTALYWYRQSLGQGPEFLIYFQGTGAADDSGLPNDRFFAVRPEGSVSTLKIQRTERGDSAVYLCASSLISYNEQFFGPGTRLTVL.

V is TRBV6-1 and J is TRBJ2-5; TRBD2 agrees at 12 bases. Judging by the DNA end, TRBJ2-7 fits better; the J call may be wrong. The CDR3 consists of 15 residues. The germline V gene encodes CDR1 MNHNS and CDR2 SASEGT. CDR3 residues: CASSASSGGAYEQYF. CDR3 coding DNA: TGTGCCAGCAGTGCCTCTAGCGGGGGGGCGTACGAGCAGTACTTC.

The V gene is TRBV6-4, the J gene TRBJ2-3; TRBD1 might be the D (5 bases). Germline CDR1 is MRHNA and CDR2 is SNTAGT. This CDR3 has 11 amino acids. The V gene lost 6 bases and the J gene lost 5 bases, with 6 bases spanning the gap. This CDR3 is CASSREDTQYF. CDR3 bases: TGTGCCAGCAGCAGGGAAGATACGCAGTATTTT.

This clone was detected a few times. As DNA, the CDR3 is TGCGCCAGCAGCTTGGGAGGGGGCAACACTTCACCCCTCCACTTT. Translating gives CASSLGGGNTSPLHF. The V and J genes are TRBV5-1 and TRBJ1-6; 7 positions match TRBD1. V lost 0 bases and J lost 9; bases outside the gene matches: 6. This CDR3 spans 15 amino acids. Per germline, CDR1 SGHRS and CDR2 YFSETQ.

This chain joins TRBV27 and TRBJ1-5; 8 bases align to TRBD1. Unmatched junction bases numbered 10, after V lost 6 bases and J lost 0 bases. This CDR3 contains 17 residues. The germline gives CDR1 MNHEY, CDR2 SMNVEV (reference sequence). This CDR3 is CASSSGRTGFSNQPQHF. The CDR3 bases are TGTGCCAGCAGCTCTGGGCGGACAGGGTTTAGCAATCAGCCCCAGCATTTT.

The J gene is TRBJ2-1, the V gene TRBV9; 16 bases are shared with TRBD2. J gave up 2 bases and V 3 bases, and 5 bases lay outside the gene matches. Germline CDR1 reads SGDLS; CDR2 reads YYNGEE. The CDR3 extends over 18 amino acids. The CDR3 loop is CASSEGTSGRATYNEQFF. DNA for the CDR3: TGTGCCAGCAGCGAGGGGACTAGCGGGAGGGCCACCTACAATGAGCAGTTCTTC.

The chain carries TRBV28 and TRBJ1-3, with D maybe TRBD1 (6 bases). V gave up 5 bases and J gave up 0 bases, with 14 bases separating them. The germline gives CDR1 MDHEN, CDR2 SYDVKM. The CDR3 totals 16 residues. CDR3 DNA sequence: TGTGCCAGCAGTATACCAACAGGGAACTCTGGAAACACCATATATTTT. Translated: CASSIPTGNSGNTIYF.

This chain uses TRBV19 with TRBJ2-7; 9 nucleotides match TRBD1. The CDR3 has 14 residues. Germline V CDR1 and CDR2: LNHDA, SQIVND (reference sequence). Unmatched junction bases numbered 10, after V lost 7 bases and J lost 6 bases. Here the CDR3 reads CASMAGQGSIEQYF. CDR3 bases: TGTGCCAGTATGGCTGGACAGGGGTCTATCGAGCAGTACTTC.

The CDR3 nucleotides are TGTGCCAGCAGCCAGGACAATGAGCAGTTCTTC. Amino acids: CASSQDNEQFF. This chain uses TRBV5-4 with TRBJ2-1; no clear D. V was trimmed by 4 bases and J by 5 bases, leaving 4 bases between them. CDR3 length equals 11 residues. Germline loops: CDR1 SGHNT, CDR2 YYREEE (reference sequence). Full variable domain (missing parts from reference TRBV5-4 and TRBJ2-1): ETGVTQSPTHLIKTRGQQVTLRCSSQSGHNTVSWYQQALGQGPQFIFQYYREEENGRGNFPPRFSGLQFPNYSSELNVNALELDDSALYLCASSQDNEQFFGPGTRLTVL.

This chain connects TRBV18 to TRBJ2-3; D may be TRBD1 (6 bases). This CDR3 is 16 amino acids long. Looked up from germline, CDR1 is KGHSH and CDR2 is LQKENI. Deletions cut 3 bases from V and 7 bases from J, with 20 bases between. The CDR3 here is CASSPDFSGTRHTQYF. In DNA form, the CDR3 reads TGTGCCAGCTCACCCGACTTTTCCGGGACAAGGCATACGCAGTATTTT.

The gene calls are TRBV27 and TRBJ1-6; 8 bases agree with TRBD1. CDR3 length: 16 residues. With 6 bases clipped from V and 5 bases from J, the junction kept 9 bases outside the gene matches. Germline CDR1 reads MNHEY; CDR2 reads SMNVEV (reference sequence). CDR3: CASRARTGSHNSPLHF. The DNA for the CDR3 is TGTGCCAGCAGGGCTCGGACAGGGTCTCATAATTCACCCCTCCACTTT.

The rearrangement joins TRBV30 to TRBJ1-6; 7 bases align to TRBD1. The V segment lost 5 bases and the J segment 9 bases; nucleotides outside the gene matches: 7. Germline loops: CDR1 GTSNPN, CDR2 SVGIG (reference sequence). This CDR3 has 13 amino acids. This CDR3 is CAWETGLGSPLHF. The CDR3 DNA reads TGTGCCTGGGAGACAGGGCTTGGTTCACCCCTCCACTTT.

The chain employs TRBV11-3 and TRBJ1-6; a possible D gene is TRBD1 (6 bases). The CDR3 consists of 14 residues. Per germline, CDR1 SGHNT and CDR2 YENEEA. V gave up 4 bases and J gave up 7 bases, with 11 bases separating them. The CDR3 bases are TGTGCCAGCAGCTCAGGGGCCGCGAATTCACCCCTCCACTTT. This codes for CASSSGAANSPLHF.

This clone was seen a handful of times. The V call is TRBV5-1, the J call TRBJ2-5, with D unclear. The V gene lost 4 bases and the J gene lost 3 bases, with 19 bases spanning the gap. CDR1 SGHRS and CDR2 YFSETQ come from the germline V gene. The CDR3 totals 16 residues. The chain's CDR3 is CASSVGFGQIKETQYF. The CDR3 nucleotides read TGCGCCAGCAGCGTGGGTTTTGGGCAGATAAAAGAGACCCAGTACTTC.

V and J are TRBV2 and TRBJ1-2; D is perhaps TRBD1 (5 bases). Between the trimmed V and J ends, which lost 5 bases and 2 bases, there was a span of 15 bases. The germline gives CDR1 SNHLY, CDR2 FYNNEI. The CDR3 sequence is 15 residues long. The CDR3 nucleotides read TGTGCCAGCAGTCCCCCGGGGGAGGGGAACTATGGCTACACCTTC. The encoded protein is CASSPPGEGNYGYTF.

CDR3 sequence reads: CASSSRDTYSLTDEQFF. Here the CDR3 DNA reads TGTGCCAGCAGCTCTCGGGACACCTACTCTCTTACAGATGAGCAGTTCTTC. The rearrangement joins TRBV21-1 to TRBJ2-1; the table's D call of TRBD1 was not tested on the DNA. TRBV21-1 is designated a pseudogene. This CDR3 contains 17 residues.

This clone was detected ten times or more. The J gene is TRBJ1-5, the V gene TRBV28; D remains unclear. V lost 7 bases to trimming and J lost 7 bases, with 11 bases between them. Germline V gene sequence: CDR1 MDHEN, CDR2 SYDVKM. The CDR3 has 12 residues. This chain's CDR3 is CASNEERQPQHF. CDR3 in DNA: TGTGCCAGCAATGAGGAGCGACAGCCCCAGCATTTT. Full variable domain (rest looked up from reference TRBV28 and TRBJ1-5): DVKVTQSSRYLVKRTGEKVFLECVQDMDHENMFWYRQDPGLGLRLIYFSYDVKMKEKGDIPEGYSVSREKKERFSLILESASTNQTSMYLCASNEERQPQHFGDGTRLSIL.

This chain connects TRBV27 to TRBJ2-7, with TRBD2 matching over 8 bases. V shed 6 bases and J 6 bases; nucleotides not matched to a gene: 10. CDR1 and CDR2 from the germline V gene are MNHEY and SMNVEV (reference sequence). There are 14 residues in the CDR3. This CDR3 is CASSSRREVTEQYF. CDR3 coding DNA: TGTGCCAGCAGCTCTCGGCGGGAGGTGACCGAGCAGTACTTC.

The chain combines TRBV20-1 with TRBJ2-5; D unclear. Between the trimmed V and J ends, which lost 3 bases and 3 bases, there was a span of 5 bases. This CDR3 has 11 amino acids. CDR1 is DFQATT, CDR2 SNEGSKA, per germline (reference sequence). CDR3 sequence: CSASGEETQYF. The CDR3 DNA reads TGCAGTGCTAGTGGAGAAGAGACCCAGTACTTC.

The CDR3: CASSPTGANTGELFF. For the CDR3, the DNA is TGTGCCAGCAGCCCGACAGGGGCGAACACCGGGGAGCTGTTTTTT. This chain uses TRBV7-2 with TRBJ2-2; 8 positions match TRBD1. Trimming removed 5 bases from V and 0 bases from J; junction bases left unmatched: 2. CDR1 is SGHTA and CDR2 is FQGNSA in the germline V gene. This CDR3 contains 15 residues. The full variable domain, its missing parts supplied by reference TRBV7-2 and TRBJ2-2, is GAGVSQSPSNKVTEKGKDVELRCDPISGHTALYWYRQSLGQGLEFLIYFQGNSAPDKSGLPSDRFSAERTGGSVSTLTIQRTQQEDSAVYLCASSPTGANTGELFFGEGSRLTVL.

V is TRBV5-1 and J is TRBJ1-2; D possibly corresponds to TRBD1 (6 bases). Trimming removed 0 bases at V and 4 bases at J, with 19 bases between. CDR3 size: 17 residues. Germline CDR1 SGHRS, CDR2 YFSETQ. DNA for the CDR3: TGCGCCAGCAGCTTGGCCTTTACGATCGGGGGGCTCTATGGCTACACCTTC. It is translated as CASSLAFTIGGLYGYTF.

The chain couples TRBV27 to TRBJ2-7; D gene ambiguous. This CDR3 has 13 amino acids. Germline CDR1 is MNHEY and CDR2 is SMNVEV (reference sequence). V lost 5 bases and J 1 base, leaving 9 bases between the germline ends. The CDR3 DNA reads as TGTGCCAGCAGTCCCGTCCTATCCTACGAGCAGTACTTC. Its translation: CASSPVLSYEQYF.

CDR3 amino acids: CASSLGGSYEQYF. As DNA, the CDR3 is TGTGCCAGCAGTTTGGGGGGGTCCTACGAGCAGTACTTC. This chain uses TRBV27 with TRBJ2-7; 7 bases line up with TRBD2. Germline CDR1 is MNHEY and CDR2 is SMNVEV (reference sequence). This CDR3 spans 13 amino acids. After removal of 3 bases from V and 1 base from J, the junction contained 0 bases not matched to a gene.

DNA for the CDR3: TGTGCCAGCTCAACGGGACAGGGGAGGTTTTACGAGCAGTACTTC. Translation: CASSTGQGRFYEQYF. The gene calls are TRBV18 and TRBJ2-7, with TRBD1 matching 10 bases. J was trimmed by 4 bases and V by 5 bases; bases with no gene match: 8. In germline, CDR1 is KGHSH, CDR2 LQKENI. CDR3 size: 15 residues.